This T cell receptor beta chain is drawn from a study of OX40 agonist ivuxolimab in advanced cancers. Study-wide background: Patients got intravenous ivuxolimab at 0.01 to 10 mg/kg every 2 weeks. Two cutaneous melanoma patients and one hepatocellular carcinoma patient, three in all, had partial responses.

CDR3 size: 13 residues. Germline-derived CDR1 and CDR2 are KGHSH and LQKENI. V lost 3 bases to trimming and J lost 5 bases, with 10 bases between them. On this clone: Its specificity is not known.

Notes on the study in general: The study observed clonal expansion of CD4+ and CD8+ blood T cells by week 6 at 0.1 to 3.0 mg/kg.

Cycle 7 day 1, cycle 4 day 1, and baseline were the timepoints at which blood was sampled. Data came from immunoSEQ multiplex PCR; TCRdb stores just in-frame clones and leaves some out. The sample lists 90,000 to 100,000 clones; approximately 83% were seen once. The receptor's source is an adult with an advanced solid tumor such as melanoma, head and neck, liver or kidney cancer. Source: CD4+ or CD8+ T cells sorted from blood, taken in a trial of the OX40 agonist ivuxolimab. The chain carries TRBV18 and TRBJ1-1; D gene unclear. The CDR3 coding sequence is TGTGCCAGCTCACCCCTGGAGGCGACTGAAGCTTTCTTT. Its translation: CASSPLEATEAFF.